This T cell receptor (beta chain) was identified in a study of blood T cell repertoires in COVID-19. Study overall: The United States, Italy and Spain were the sources of the acute and convalescent COVID-19 samples. The analysed material was cDNA or gDNA that came from T cells, B-cell-depleted T cells, or PBMCs.

This CDR3 is 18 amino acids long. V dropped 0 bases and J dropped 4; count of bases not matched to a gene: 12. From germline, CDR1 is MGHDK and CDR2 SYGVNS. Source study methods: Estimation of nucleated cell counts was performed using reference gene primer amplification. TCRdb keeps only in-frame clones here, not all; method: immunoSEQ multiplex PCR. The D gene and trimming were derived from the DNA, and the V and J assignments and clone size from that table. The sample yields some 180,000 clones, 70% to 90% seen once. The sequenced material came from peripheral blood. The gene calls are TRBV25-1 and TRBJ2-3; 8 bases map to TRBD1. This receptor was taken from a man aged 55 to 69 with active or convalescent COVID-19. CDR3 residues: CASSEYKVGQGGSDTQYF. The CDR3 DNA reads TGTGCCAGCAGTGAATATAAGGTAGGACAGGGCGGGTCAGATACGCAGTATTTT.